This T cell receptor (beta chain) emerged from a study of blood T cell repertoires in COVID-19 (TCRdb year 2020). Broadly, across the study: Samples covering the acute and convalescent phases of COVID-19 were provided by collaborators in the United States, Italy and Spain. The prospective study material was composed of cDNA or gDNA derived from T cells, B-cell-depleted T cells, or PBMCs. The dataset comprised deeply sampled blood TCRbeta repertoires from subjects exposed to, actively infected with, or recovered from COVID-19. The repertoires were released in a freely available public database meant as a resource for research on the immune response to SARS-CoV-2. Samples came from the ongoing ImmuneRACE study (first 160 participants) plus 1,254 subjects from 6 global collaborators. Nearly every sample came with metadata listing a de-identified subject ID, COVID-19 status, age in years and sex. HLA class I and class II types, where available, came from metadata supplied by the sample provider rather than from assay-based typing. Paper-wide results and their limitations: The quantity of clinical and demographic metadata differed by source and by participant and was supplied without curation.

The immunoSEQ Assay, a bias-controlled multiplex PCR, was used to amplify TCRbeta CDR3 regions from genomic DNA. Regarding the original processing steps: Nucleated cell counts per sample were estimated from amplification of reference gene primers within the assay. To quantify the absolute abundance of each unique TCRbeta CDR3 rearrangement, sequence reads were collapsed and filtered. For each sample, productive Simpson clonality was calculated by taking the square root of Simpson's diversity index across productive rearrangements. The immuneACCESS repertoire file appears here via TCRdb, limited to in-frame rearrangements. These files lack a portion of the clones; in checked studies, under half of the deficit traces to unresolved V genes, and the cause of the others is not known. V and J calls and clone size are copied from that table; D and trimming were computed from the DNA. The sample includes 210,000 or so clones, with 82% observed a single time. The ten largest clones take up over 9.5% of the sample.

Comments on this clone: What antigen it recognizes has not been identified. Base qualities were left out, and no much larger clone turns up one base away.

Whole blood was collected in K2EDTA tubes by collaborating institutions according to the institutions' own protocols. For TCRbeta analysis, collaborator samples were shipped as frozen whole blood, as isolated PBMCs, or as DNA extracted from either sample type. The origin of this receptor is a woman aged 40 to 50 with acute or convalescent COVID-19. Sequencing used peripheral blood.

The DNA reads as follows: TGTGCCAGCAGTCGGCGGATGAGTAGCTCCTACGAGCAGTACTTC. Translated, it reads CASSRRMSSSYEQYF. Recombination linked TRBV6-5 to TRBJ2-7, with the D gene uncertain. The germline V gene supplies CDR1 MNHEY and CDR2 SVGAGI. The CDR3, from cysteine to phenylalanine, totals 15 residues. The kept DNA is CDR3 alone, 45 bases in frame from the first base. The junction shows trimming of 5 bases on V and 0 bases on J, plus 14 bases between the germline ends.